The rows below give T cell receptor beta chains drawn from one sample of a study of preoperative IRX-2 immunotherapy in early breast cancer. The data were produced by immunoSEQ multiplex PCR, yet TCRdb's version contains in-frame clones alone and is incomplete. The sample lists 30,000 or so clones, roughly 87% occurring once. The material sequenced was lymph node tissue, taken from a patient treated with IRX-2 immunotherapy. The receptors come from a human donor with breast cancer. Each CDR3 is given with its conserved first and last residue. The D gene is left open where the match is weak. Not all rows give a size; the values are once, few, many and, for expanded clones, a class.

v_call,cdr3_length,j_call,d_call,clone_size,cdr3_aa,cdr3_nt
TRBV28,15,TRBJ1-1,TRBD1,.,CASSRNPGQGIGAFF,TGTGCCAGCAGCCGTAATCCGGGACAGGGGATAGGAGCTTTCTTT
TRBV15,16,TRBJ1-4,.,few,CATSRGGTSLSEKLFF,TGTGCCACCAGCAGGGGCGGGACCTCCCTTTCGGAAAAACTGTTTTTT
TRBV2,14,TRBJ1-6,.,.,CASPGPYGNSPLHF,TGTGCCAGCCCCGGTCCGTACGGGAATTCACCCCTCCACTTT
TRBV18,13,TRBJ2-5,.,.,CASSPYLAETQYF,TGTGCCAGCTCACCATATCTGGCCGAGACCCAGTACTTC
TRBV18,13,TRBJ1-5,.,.,CASSPSENQPQHF,TGTGCCAGCTCGCCGAGTGAAAATCAGCCCCAGCATTTT
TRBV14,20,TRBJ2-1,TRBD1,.,CASSQDWVGWRDRVYNEQFF,TGTGCCAGCAGCCAAGATTGGGTTGGATGGAGGGACAGGGTCTACAATGAGCAGTTCTTC
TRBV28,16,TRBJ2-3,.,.,CASSHRTVTLIDTQYF,TGTGCCAGCAGCCATCGGACAGTAACGTTAATAGATACGCAGTATTTT
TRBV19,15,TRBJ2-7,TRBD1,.,CASSRGQGAFREQYF,TGTGCCAGTAGTAGGGGACAGGGGGCATTTCGCGAGCAGTACTTC
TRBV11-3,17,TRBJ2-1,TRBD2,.,CASSKLEVLADHNEQFF,TGTGCCAGCAGCAAGCTCGAAGTACTAGCGGACCACAATGAGCAGTTCTTC
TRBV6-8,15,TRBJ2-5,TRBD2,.,CASALGTSGEETQYF,TGTGCCAGCGCCCTTGGGACTAGCGGGGAGGAGACCCAGTACTTC
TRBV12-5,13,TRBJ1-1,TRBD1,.,CASGLTGSTEAFF,TGTGCTAGTGGCCTGACAGGGAGCACTGAAGCTTTCTTT
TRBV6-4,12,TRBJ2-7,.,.,CASSEARVEQYF,TGTGCCAGCAGTGAAGCGAGGGTTGAGCAGTACTTC
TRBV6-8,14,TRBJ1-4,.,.,CASRRTAGGEKLFF,TGTGCCAGCAGGCGGACAGCTGGGGGTGAAAAACTGTTTTTT
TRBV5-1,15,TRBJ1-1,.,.,CASSLALHQYTEAFF,TGCGCCAGCAGCTTGGCCCTACACCAATACACTGAAGCTTTCTTT
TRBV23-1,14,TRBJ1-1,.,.,CASSLPPPGTEAFF,TGCGCCAGCAGCTTGCCGCCACCGGGGACTGAAGCTTTCTTT
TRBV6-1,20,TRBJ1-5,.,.,CASSEDGNWGRVGHNQPQHF,TGTGCCAGCAGTGAAGATGGCAATTGGGGGAGGGTGGGTCACAATCAGCCCCAGCATTTT
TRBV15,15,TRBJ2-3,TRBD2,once,CATSTFGGAGDTQYF,TGTGCCACCAGCACCTTCGGGGGGGCTGGAGATACGCAGTATTTT
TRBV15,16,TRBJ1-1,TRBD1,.,CATSRYRRGANTEAFF,TGTGCCACCAGCAGATATCGCAGGGGGGCTAACACTGAAGCTTTCTTT
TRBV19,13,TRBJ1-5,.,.,CASSPQANQPQHF,TGTGCCAGTAGTCCTCAGGCAAATCAGCCCCAGCATTTT
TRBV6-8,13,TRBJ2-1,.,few,CASSDGARNEQFF,TGTGCCAGCAGTGATGGGGCACGGAATGAGCAGTTCTTC
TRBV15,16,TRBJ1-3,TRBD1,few,CATSRGTGLSGNTIYF,TGTGCCACCAGCAGAGGGACAGGGTTGTCGGGAAACACCATATATTTT
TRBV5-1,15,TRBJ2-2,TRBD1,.,CASSHDRGNTGELFF,TGCGCCAGCAGCCACGACAGGGGGAACACCGGGGAGCTGTTTTTT
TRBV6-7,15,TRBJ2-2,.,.,CASRRDSIFPGELFF,TGTGCCAGCAGGCGGGACAGTATTTTTCCCGGGGAGCTGTTTTTT
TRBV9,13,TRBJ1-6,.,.,CASLAGISSPLHF,TGTGCCAGCCTTGCAGGTATAAGCTCACCCCTCCACTTT
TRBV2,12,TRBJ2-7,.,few,CASSDRDYEQYF,TGTGCCAGCAGTGACAGGGATTACGAGCAGTACTTC
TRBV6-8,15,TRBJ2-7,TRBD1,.,CASSLTGDPSYEQYF,TGTGCCAGCAGCTTGACAGGGGACCCTTCCTACGAGCAGTACTTC
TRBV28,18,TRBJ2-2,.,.,CASSLSRPTGRHTGELFF,TGTGCCAGCAGTTTATCGCGCCCCACAGGGCGTCACACCGGGGAGCTGTTTTTT
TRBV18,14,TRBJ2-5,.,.,CASSQRQWSETQYF,TGTGCCAGCTCACAAAGACAGTGGTCAGAGACCCAGTACTTC
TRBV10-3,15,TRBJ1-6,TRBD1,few,CAISERTGDNSPLHF,TGTGCCATCAGTGAGCGGACAGGGGATAATTCACCCCTCCACTTT
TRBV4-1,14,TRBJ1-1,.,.,CASSQTVANTEAFF,TGCGCCAGCAGCCAGACAGTTGCCAACACTGAAGCTTTCTTT
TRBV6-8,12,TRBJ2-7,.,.,CASGKVGTPSYF,TGTGCCAGCGGAAAAGTGGGGACTCCGTCGTACTTC
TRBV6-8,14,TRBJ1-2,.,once,CASSYKAGLYGYTF,TGTGCCAGCAGTTATAAGGCAGGACTCTATGGCTACACCTTC
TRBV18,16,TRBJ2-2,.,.,CASSPIVGTDTGELFF,TGTGCCAGCTCACCCATTGTCGGGACGGACACCGGGGAGCTGTTTTTT
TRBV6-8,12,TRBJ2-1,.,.,CASSHWGRQQFF,TGTGCCAGCAGTCACTGGGGGCGTCAGCAGTTCTTC
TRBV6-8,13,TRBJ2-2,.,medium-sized,CASSYARTGELFF,TGTGCCAGCAGTTATGCCAGAACCGGGGAGCTGTTTTTT
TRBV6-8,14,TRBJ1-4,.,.,CASSYSAGAQRLFF,TGTGCCAGCAGTTACTCCGCAGGGGCCCAGCGTCTGTTTTTT
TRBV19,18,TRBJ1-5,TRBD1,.,CASSTGYEGATNNQPQHF,TGTGCCAGTAGTACGGGGTACGAGGGGGCTACAAACAATCAGCCCCAGCATTTT
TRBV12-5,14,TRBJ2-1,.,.,CASGPRDGINEQFF,TGTGCTAGTGGACCTCGGGACGGGATAAATGAGCAGTTCTTC
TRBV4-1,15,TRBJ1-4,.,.,CASGPWTPTNEKLFF,TGCGCCAGCGGACCATGGACACCAACTAATGAAAAACTGTTTTTT
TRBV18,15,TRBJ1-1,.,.,CASSPLQDLNTEAFF,TGTGCCAGCTCACCCCTCCAGGATTTGAACACTGAAGCTTTCTTT
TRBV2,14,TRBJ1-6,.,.,CASSLEGRDSPLHF,TGTGCCAGCAGTTTAGAGGGACGGGATTCACCCCTCCACTTT
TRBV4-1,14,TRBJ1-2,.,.,CASSQDYWGLGYTF,TGCGCCAGCAGCCAAGATTATTGGGGACTGGGCTACACCTTC
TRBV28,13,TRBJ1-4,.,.,CASSLEGAGKLFF,TGTGCCAGCAGTTTAGAAGGGGCTGGGAAACTGTTTTTT
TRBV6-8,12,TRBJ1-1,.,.,CASRRVKAEAFF,TGTGCCAGCAGAAGGGTGAAGGCTGAAGCTTTCTTT
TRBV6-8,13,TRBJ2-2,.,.,CASSYSSTGELFF,TGTGCCAGCAGTTACTCGAGCACCGGGGAGCTGTTTTTT
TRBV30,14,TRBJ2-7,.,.,CAWSADGESYEQYF,TGTGCCTGGAGTGCGGACGGGGAGTCCTACGAGCAGTACTTC
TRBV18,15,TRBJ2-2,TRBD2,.,CASSQGTSRAGELFF,TGTGCCAGCTCCCAAGGGACTAGCCGGGCCGGGGAGCTGTTTTTT
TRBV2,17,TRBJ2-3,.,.,CASHTLSGDPLGDTQYF,TGTGCCAGCCACACTCTCTCCGGGGATCCTCTCGGGGATACGCAGTATTTT
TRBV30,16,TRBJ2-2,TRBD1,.,CAWSDPWQGEGGELFF,TGTGCCTGGAGTGACCCGTGGCAGGGGGAAGGCGGGGAGCTGTTTTTT
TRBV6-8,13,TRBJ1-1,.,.,CASSFRGNAEAFF,TGTGCCAGCAGTTTTCGGGGGAATGCTGAAGCTTTCTTT
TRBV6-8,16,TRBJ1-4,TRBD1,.,CASSYFGTGEEEKLFF,TGTGCCAGCAGTTACTTCGGGACAGGGGAAGAAGAAAAACTGTTTTTT
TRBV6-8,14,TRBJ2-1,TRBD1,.,CASRGQGASNEQFF,TGTGCCAGCAGAGGACAGGGGGCGAGCAATGAGCAGTTCTTC
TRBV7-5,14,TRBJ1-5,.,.,CASSLVQVHQPQHF,TGTGCCAGCAGCTTAGTTCAGGTTCATCAGCCCCAGCATTTT
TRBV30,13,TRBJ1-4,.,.,CAWSEGTLGKLFF,TGTGCCTGGAGTGAAGGGACTCTGGGGAAACTGTTTTTT
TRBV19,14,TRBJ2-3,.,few,CASSILGLSYTQYF,TGTGCCAGTAGTATCCTAGGACTCTCTTATACGCAGTATTTT
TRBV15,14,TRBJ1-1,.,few,CATSSIVVYTEAFF,TGTGCCACCAGCAGTATAGTGGTGTACACTGAAGCTTTCTTT
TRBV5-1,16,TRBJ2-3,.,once,CASSLFSSGGTDTQYF,TGCGCCAGCAGCTTGTTTTCAAGCGGAGGCACAGATACGCAGTATTTT
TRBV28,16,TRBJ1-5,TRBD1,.,CASSHAGQYSNQPQHF,TGTGCCAGCAGCCACGCGGGACAGTATAGCAATCAGCCCCAGCATTTT
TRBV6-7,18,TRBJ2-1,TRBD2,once,CASSYDRGTGGLHNEQFF,TGTGCCAGCAGTTACGATCGAGGGACGGGGGGGCTCCACAATGAGCAGTTCTTC